The 28 T cell receptor beta chains below were found in one sample sequenced in a study of blood T cell repertoires in COVID-19. Assay: immunoSEQ multiplex PCR; the TCRdb copy retains only in-frame clones and omits some. The sample includes about 250,000 clones, roughly nine tenths of them seen just once. The specimen was PBMCs or T cells enriched from blood (not recorded which). Receptor source: a woman in her late teens or twenties who had recovered from COVID-19.

V and J are TRBV7-9 and TRBJ1-4, with D perhaps TRBD1 (5 bases). CDR3 length: 15 amino acids. Germline values: CDR1 SEHNR, CDR2 FQNEAQ (reference sequence). The V and J ends lost 5 bases and 5 bases respectively, with 15 bases between them. The CDR3 reads CASSKSGTENEKLFF. The CDR3 coding sequence is TGTGCCAGCAGCAAAAGCGGGACCGAGAATGAAAAACTGTTTTTT.

The V and J genes are TRBV3-1 (or the pseudogene TRBV3-2) and TRBJ1-2, with D perhaps matching TRBD1 (6 bases). Trimming took 0 bases from V and 2 from J, leaving 7 bases between them. Germline V lookup: CDR1 LGHDT, CDR2 YNNKEL (reference sequence). The length of the CDR3 is 14 residues. CDR3 sequence reads: CASSQDDRNYGYTF. The CDR3 DNA sequence: TGTGCCAGCAGCCAAGATGACAGGAACTATGGCTACACCTTC.

The rearrangement uses TRBV4-1 and TRBJ1-2; D is uncertain. Germline loops: CDR1 MGHRA, CDR2 YSYEKL. Trimming took off 1 base at V and 7 bases at J, with 10 bases between the two ends. This CDR3 spans 13 amino acids. The CDR3 protein is CASSQVAGFGYTF. The CDR3 bases are TGCGCCAGCAGCCAAGTCGCGGGGTTTGGCTACACCTTC.

The chain has TRBV28 and TRBJ1-1; 10 bases are a match to TRBD1. Looked up from germline, CDR1 is MDHEN and CDR2 is SYDVKM. The CDR3 loop spans 14 amino acids. Germline trimming cut 5 bases from V and 6 bases from J; bases unmatched to any gene: 6. CDR3 bases: TGTGCCAGCAGTCTCCTGACAGGGGGCGCTGAAGCTTTCTTT. Encoded protein: CASSLLTGGAEAFF.

The rearrangement joins TRBV19 to TRBJ2-2, with 15 bases that match TRBD2. The CDR3 loop spans 22 amino acids. CDR1 and CDR2 (germline): LNHDA, SQIVND (reference sequence). V was pared by 2 bases and J by 0 bases, with 13 bases of the junction left unmatched. The CDR3 DNA sequence: TGTGCCAGTAGTATATTGGGACTAGCGGGGGGCCCGGTCGGTGCGAACACCGGGGAGCTGTTTTTT. Translating it yields CASSILGLAGGPVGANTGELFF.

The chain uses TRBV5-1 and TRBJ1-4; 9 positions agree with TRBD1. This CDR3 is built from 15 residues. V was clipped by 0 bases and J by 7 bases; unmatched bases: 4. CDR1 and CDR2 (germline): SGHRS, YFSETQ. The DNA for the CDR3 is TGCGCCAGCAGCTTGGAAGGGACAGGGAGTGAAAAACTGTTTTTT. Residues: CASSLEGTGSEKLFF.

V is TRBV7-3 and J is TRBJ2-3; 7 bases align to TRBD1. V dropped 3 bases and J dropped 0; count of bases not matched to a gene: 3. Per the germline V gene, CDR1 is SGHTA and CDR2 is FQGTGA. CDR3 length: 15 amino acids. DNA of the CDR3: TGTGCCAGCAGCTTGGGACAGATTAGCACAGATACGCAGTATTTT. Amino acids: CASSLGQISTDTQYF.

The chain couples TRBV19 to TRBJ1-1; TRBD1 might be the D (6 bases). The CDR3 is 15 amino acids. Germline V gene sequence: CDR1 LNHDA, CDR2 SQIVND (reference sequence). Between the trimmed V and J ends, which lost 5 bases and 4 bases, there was a span of 17 bases. The CDR3 DNA is TGTGCCAGTAGTCCCGGGGGGGGGCTGGGCACTGAAGCTTTCTTT. This translates into CASSPGGGLGTEAFF.

As DNA, the CDR3 is TGTGCCAGCAGCTTAGGTCCTTTTCCTAGCGGGGGCCAGGGGTATTTT. Protein product: CASSLGPFPSGGQGYF. The chain is built from TRBV7-9 and TRBJ2-3; 10 positions match TRBD2. The length of the CDR3 is 16 residues. The ends lost 1 base at V and 14 bases at J; junction bases unmatched: 15. The germline CDR1 and CDR2 sequences are SEHNR and FQNEAQ (reference sequence). The variable domain in full, completed from reference TRBV7-9 and TRBJ2-3, reads DTGVSQNPRHKITKRGQNVTFRCDPISEHNRLYWYRQTLGQGPEFLTYFQNEAQLEKSRLLSDRFSAERPKGSFSTLEIQRTEQGDSAMYLCASSLGPFPSGGQGYFGPGTRLTVL.

In this sample, this clone turned up once. CDR3: CASRRPGQRSNQPQHF. The CDR3 DNA reads as TGTGCCAGCAGACGTCCGGGACAAAGAAGCAATCAGCCCCAGCATTTT. The rearrangement uses TRBV28 and TRBJ1-5, with a tentative D call TRBD1 (6 bases). Germline CDR1 reads MDHEN; CDR2 reads SYDVKM. V dropped 6 bases and J dropped 1 base, with 16 bases sitting between them. CDR3 size: 16 residues.

The chain joins TRBV5-4 to TRBJ2-3; 7 bases align to TRBD1. The germline gives CDR1 SGHNT, CDR2 YYREEE (reference sequence). After removal of 4 bases from V and 1 base from J, the junction contained 9 bases not matched to a gene. The CDR3 has 16 amino acids. The CDR3 DNA is TGTGCCAGCAGCGCCCGACAGGGATACGGCACAGATACGCAGTATTTT. Protein: CASSARQGYGTDTQYF.

This clone is a singleton in its sample. The chain uses TRBV27 and TRBJ1-4; D is ambiguous. Germline CDR1 is MNHEY and CDR2 is SMNVEV (reference sequence). Trimming took off 4 bases at V and 0 bases at J, with 18 bases between the two ends. The CDR3 consists of 18 residues. DNA for the CDR3: TGTGCCAGCAGTTCACTCTCTTCCTCACAGCCAACTAATGAAAAACTGTTTTTT. It encodes CASSSLSSSQPTNEKLFF.

The V and J genes are TRBV5-1 and TRBJ1-2; TRBD1 might be the D (5 bases). The CDR3 runs to 12 residues. V was trimmed by 2 bases and J by 8 bases, leaving 10 bases between them. CDR1 is SGHRS, CDR2 YFSETQ, per germline. The DNA of the CDR3 is TGCGCCAGCAGCTTCGGGGGTGAAGGCTACACCTTC. Encoded protein: CASSFGGEGYTF.

This chain joins TRBV29-1 and TRBJ1-2; TRBD1 matches at 7 bases. The CDR3 length is 13 residues. CDR1 is SQVTM and CDR2 is ANQGSEA in the germline V gene. J lost 5 bases, V lost 1 base, and 4 bases had no gene match. Here the CDR3 reads CSVEAGRGYGYTF. The CDR3 region has the DNA TGCAGCGTTGAAGCCGGCAGGGGGTATGGCTACACCTTC.

The gene calls are TRBV29-1 and TRBJ1-3, with D unclear. The CDR3 has 14 amino acids. Trimming stripped 7 bases from V and 0 bases from J, with 13 bases between. CDR1 and CDR2 from the germline V gene are SQVTM and ANQGSEA. CDR3 protein: CSAGPGSSGNTIYF. The CDR3 DNA reads as TGCAGCGCCGGACCGGGGAGCTCTGGAAACACCATATATTTT.

The chain recombines TRBV28 with TRBJ1-1; D remains ambiguous. Germline loops: CDR1 MDHEN, CDR2 SYDVKM. Deletions cut 1 base from V and 1 base from J, with 16 bases between. There are 17 residues in the CDR3. DNA for the CDR3: TGTGCCAGCAGTTTATCCCGGCGGGGAAGGGAGAACACTGAAGCTTTCTTT. This sequence encodes CASSLSRRGRENTEAFF. The entire variable domain, with the rest obtained from reference TRBV28 and TRBJ1-1, is as follows: DVKVTQSSRYLVKRTGEKVFLECVQDMDHENMFWYRQDPGLGLRLIYFSYDVKMKEKGDIPEGYSVSREKKERFSLILESASTNQTSMYLCASSLSRRGRENTEAFFGQGTRLTVV.

In its sample, this clone was seen once. V gene TRBV7-8 combines with J gene TRBJ1-2, with 8 bases matching TRBD1. The germline V gene encodes CDR1 SGHVS and CDR2 FQNEAQ. The CDR3 extends over 14 amino acids. V was clipped by 1 base and J by 8 bases; unmatched bases: 6. CDR3 sequence: CASSLVGQGRGYTF. Here the CDR3 DNA reads TGTGCCAGCAGCTTAGTAGGACAGGGTCGGGGCTACACCTTC.

The genes are TRBV3-1 (or the pseudogene TRBV3-2) and TRBJ2-3; D perhaps matches TRBD2 (5 bases). Between the trimmed V and J ends, which lost 2 bases and 0 bases, there was a span of 15 bases. Germline lookup yields CDR1 LGHDT and CDR2 YNNKEL (reference sequence). There are 17 residues in the CDR3. Written as DNA, the CDR3 is TGTGCCAGCAGCCAACCTACCCCCGGGGTAAGCACAGATACGCAGTATTTT. Translating it yields CASSQPTPGVSTDTQYF.

This chain connects TRBV5-8 to TRBJ2-2, with D possibly TRBD2 on 5 matching bases. V was pared by 2 bases and J by 6 bases, with 17 bases between. The CDR3 has 16 amino acids. CDR1 and CDR2 (germline): SGHTS, YDEGEE. CDR3 sequence reads: CASSFVTSEFAGELFF. CDR3 coding DNA: TGTGCCAGCAGCTTTGTAACTAGTGAATTCGCCGGGGAGCTGTTTTTT.

This clone was recorded at least ten times. The gene calls are TRBV2 and TRBJ1-5; 7 bases map to TRBD1. Germline values: CDR1 SNHLY, CDR2 FYNNEI. This CDR3 is 14 amino acids long. J lost 5 bases, V lost 1 base, and 2 bases had no gene match. CDR3 residues: CASSEGGGYQPQHF. The CDR3 DNA follows: TGTGCCAGCAGTGAAGGAGGGGGCTATCAGCCCCAGCATTTT. The entire variable domain, with the rest obtained from reference TRBV2 and TRBJ1-5, is as follows: EPEVTQTPSHQVTQMGQEVILRCVPISNHLYFYWYRQILGQKVEFLVSFYNNEISEKSEIFDDQFSVERPDGSNFTLKIRSTKLEDSAMYFCASSEGGGYQPQHFGDGTRLSIL.

V gene TRBV28 combines with J gene TRBJ1-1; TRBD1 aligns across 10 bases. The CDR3 extends over 16 amino acids. V was pared by 3 bases and J by 7 bases, with 11 bases of the junction left unmatched. Germline assignment: CDR1 MDHEN and CDR2 SYDVKM. As DNA, the CDR3 is TGTGCCAGCAGTTTGGGACAGGGGAACCTCCAGGGTGAAGCTTTCTTT. It encodes CASSLGQGNLQGEAFF.

The chain links TRBV7-9 to TRBJ1-6, with a weak D call TRBD1 (5 bases). In germline, CDR1 is SEHNR, CDR2 FQNEAQ (reference sequence). This CDR3 has 14 amino acids. V was shortened by 11 bases and J by 7 bases, with 18 bases between the two germline ends. CDR3 in DNA: TGTGCCCTTCGCGGGGGGGAGACCAATTCACCCCTCCACTTT. Protein: CALRGGETNSPLHF.

V usage is TRBV28 and J usage is TRBJ2-1, with 8 nucleotides matching TRBD2. The CDR3 consists of 16 residues. V was pared by 5 bases and J by 3 bases, with 9 bases of the junction left unmatched. The germline V gene encodes CDR1 MDHEN and CDR2 SYDVKM. CDR3: CASSTRSGGYYNEQFF. The CDR3 nucleotides read TGTGCCAGCAGTACTCGAAGCGGGGGATACTACAATGAGCAGTTCTTC.

This chain joins TRBV2 and TRBJ2-1; 11 nucleotides align to TRBD1. The ends lost 8 bases at V and 7 bases at J; junction bases unmatched: 7. The CDR3 totals 14 residues. Germline assignment: CDR1 SNHLY and CDR2 FYNNEI. The CDR3 DNA follows: TGTGCCAGCGCCGGGACAGGGGGTTTGAATGAGCAGTTCTTC. Its translation: CASAGTGGLNEQFF.

The rearrangement uses TRBV28 and TRBJ1-2; perhaps TRBD1 as D (6 bases). Germline V gene data show CDR1 as MDHEN and CDR2 as SYDVKM. This CDR3 spans 12 amino acids. V was trimmed by 6 bases and J by 7 bases, leaving 12 bases between them. This chain's CDR3 is CASRSGVSGYTF. CDR3 bases: TGTGCCAGCAGATCAGGGGTCTCTGGCTACACCTTC.

The V and J genes are TRBV5-4 and TRBJ2-7; 7 positions match TRBD2. The CDR3 extends over 16 amino acids. Germline-derived CDR1 and CDR2 are SGHNT and YYREEE (reference sequence). Trimming cost V 3 bases and J 0 bases; bases outside gene matches: 9. In DNA form, the CDR3 reads TGTGCCAGCAGCTCGGGTTGGGGGGGGGACTCCTACGAGCAGTACTTC. Its protein is CASSSGWGGDSYEQYF.

The chain couples TRBV6-5 to TRBJ1-2; D gene unclear. Trimming left V 3 bases short and J 1 base short, with 9 bases between. In germline, CDR1 is MNHEY, CDR2 SVGAGI. The CDR3 spans 14 residues. CDR3 loop: CASSYNSHNYGYTF. As DNA, the CDR3 is TGTGCCAGCAGTTATAACAGCCATAACTATGGCTACACCTTC.

This chain joins TRBV16 and TRBJ2-7, with TRBD1 matching over 8 bases. The ends lost 4 bases at V and 3 bases at J; junction bases unmatched: 2. There are 13 residues in the CDR3. Germline CDR1 is KGHSY and CDR2 is FQNENV. CDR3 sequence (DNA): TGTGCCAGCAGCCGGGACAGGCTCTACGAGCAGTACTTC. Amino acids: CASSRDRLYEQYF.